The 18 T cell receptor beta chains below were found in one sample sequenced in a study of PD-1 blockade in classical Hodgkin lymphoma. Sequencing was performed with immunoSEQ multiplex PCR; in TCRdb, only in-frame clones are kept and a portion is missing. The sample yields approximately 27,000 clones, more than 65% seen once. Time point here: cycle 4 day 1 (C4D1), after less than 7 weeks of nivolumab. All patients relapsed after autologous stem cell transplantation, and brentuximab vedotin exposure varied. The starting material was peripheral blood mononuclear cells (PBMCs), obtained before the fourth cycle of nivolumab. The receptor source for this set is a human donor with classical Hodgkin lymphoma.

The chain links TRBV6-1 to TRBJ2-5; D unclear. V was cut by 4 bases and J by 1 base, with 7 bases left in between. Germline CDR1 is MNHNS and CDR2 is SASEGT. The CDR3 is made up of 13 amino acids. CDR3 region: CASSVEIQETQYF. The CDR3 bases are TGTGCCAGCAGTGTGGAGATCCAAGAGACCCAGTACTTC.

The V call is TRBV12-5, the J call TRBJ2-7, with TRBD1 matching over 7 bases. The ends lost 6 bases at V and 3 bases at J; junction bases unmatched: 8. Per the germline V gene, CDR1 is LGHNT and CDR2 is FRNRAP. The CDR3 is made up of 14 amino acids. The CDR3 here is CASGMTGKGYEQYF. CDR3 sequence (DNA): TGTGCTAGTGGGATGACAGGGAAAGGCTACGAGCAGTACTTC. Supplemented by reference TRBV12-5 and TRBJ2-7, the full variable domain reads DARVTQTPRHKVTEMGQEVTMRCQPILGHNTVFWYRQTMMQGLELLAYFRNRAPLDDSGMPKDRFSAEMPDATLATLKIQPSEPRDSAVYFCASGMTGKGYEQYFGPGTRLTVT.

This clone was recorded a few times. In the same sample, other DNA sequences code for this CDR3. This chain joins TRBV7-6 and TRBJ2-1, with a tentative D call TRBD2 (7 bases). Germline CDR1 reads SGHVS; CDR2 reads FNYEAQ. The CDR3 runs 16 residues. Trimming stripped 5 bases from V and 7 bases from J, with 21 bases between. The CDR3 spells CASSPSQGLGGNEQFF. CDR3 DNA: TGTGCCAGCAGCCCGTCACAGGGTTTGGGAGGGAATGAGCAGTTCTTC.

The chain has TRBV7-9 and TRBJ2-7; 12 nucleotides align to TRBD2. J gave up 2 bases and V 8 bases, and 4 bases lay outside the gene matches. Germline CDR1 reads SEHNR; CDR2 reads FQNEAQ (reference sequence). This CDR3 is built from 14 residues. In DNA, the CDR3 is TGTGCCAGCCTGGGGACTAGCGGGCCCTACGAGCAGTACTTC. This sequence encodes CASLGTSGPYEQYF.

V is TRBV29-1 and J is TRBJ1-1; 10 nucleotides match TRBD1. The CDR3 sequence is 14 residues long. Germline V gene sequence: CDR1 SQVTM, CDR2 ANQGSEA. V shed 5 bases and J 2 bases; nucleotides not matched to a gene: 5. CDR3 DNA sequence: TGCAGCGTTCGACAGGGGGCCTCAAACACTGAAGCTTTCTTT. Its protein is CSVRQGASNTEAFF. The complete variable domain, with remaining parts taken from reference TRBV29-1 and TRBJ1-1, reads SAVISQKPSRDICQRGTSLTIQCQVDSQVTMMFWYRQQPGQSLTLIATANQGSEATYESGFVIDKFPISRPNLTFSTLTVSNMSPEDSSIYLCSVRQGASNTEAFFGQGTRLTVV.

The chain has TRBV7-9 and TRBJ1-6; weak D call: TRBD1 (5 bases). This CDR3 has 13 amino acids. Trimming removed 8 bases from V and 6 bases from J, with 11 bases in between. The V gene's germline CDR1 is SEHNR and CDR2 FQNEAQ (reference sequence). CDR3 region: CASGQGGNSPLHF. The CDR3 region has the DNA TGTGCCAGCGGTCAGGGAGGTAATTCACCCCTCCACTTT.

The V gene is TRBV10-3, the J gene TRBJ2-2; the D gene is possibly TRBD1 (5 bases). The germline gives CDR1 ENHRY, CDR2 SYGVKD. The V and J ends lost 8 bases and 2 bases respectively, with 12 bases between them. CDR3 length equals 14 residues. In nucleotides, the CDR3 is TGTGCCATCGGTAGGGGATCCAACACCGGGGAGCTGTTTTTT. Its protein is CAIGRGSNTGELFF.

The CDR3 DNA follows: TGTGCCAGCAGCTTGGCGGATGATACGCAGTATTTT. The encoded protein is CASSLADDTQYF. This chain uses TRBV5-6 with TRBJ2-3; D ambiguous. The ends were cut back, 0 bases at V and 6 bases at J, with 5 bases in the middle. There are 12 residues in the CDR3. CDR1 SGHDT and CDR2 YYEEEE come from the germline V gene.

The gene calls are TRBV5-6 and TRBJ1-2; D call uncertain. Germline CDR1 SGHDT, CDR2 YYEEEE. CDR3 size: 14 residues. V lost 0 bases and J lost 5, with 11 bases in between. CDR3 region: CASSLDGFTYGYTF. The CDR3, as DNA: TGTGCCAGCAGCTTGGACGGATTTACTTATGGCTACACCTTC. Supplemented by reference TRBV5-6 and TRBJ1-2, the full variable domain reads DAGVTQSPTHLIKTRGQQVTLRCSPKSGHDTVSWYQQALGQGPQFIFQYYEEEERQRGNFPDRFSGHQFPNYSSELNVNALLLGDSALYLCASSLDGFTYGYTFGSGTRLTVV.

This CDR3 reads CASHVGEAGELFF. Here the CDR3 DNA reads TGTGCCAGCCACGTGGGAGAGGCCGGGGAGCTGTTTTTT. The rearrangement joins TRBV6-5 to TRBJ2-2; perhaps TRBD2 as D (5 bases). CDR3 size: 13 residues. V lost 8 bases and J 6 bases, leaving 13 bases between the germline ends. Germline assignment: CDR1 MNHEY and CDR2 SVGAGI.

The chain couples TRBV6-5 to TRBJ2-5; 10 nucleotides agree with TRBD1. Germline loops: CDR1 MNHEY, CDR2 SVGAGI. CDR3 length: 14 residues. The trim removed 3 bases at V and 4 bases at J, leaving 2 bases unmatched. CDR3 residues: CASSYGTGAETQYF. CDR3 DNA sequence: TGTGCCAGCAGTTATGGGACAGGGGCAGAGACCCAGTACTTC.

This clone has more than one count but fewer than ten. V is TRBV18 and J is TRBJ1-5; 7 bases agree with TRBD1. CDR3 length equals 14 residues. The germline V gene encodes CDR1 KGHSH and CDR2 LQKENI. V was pared by 3 bases and J by 1 base, with 0 bases of the junction left unmatched. The CDR3 sequence: CASSPGQSNQPQHF. The DNA for the CDR3 is TGTGCCAGCTCACCGGGACAGAGCAATCAGCCCCAGCATTTT.

V is TRBV4-1 and J is TRBJ2-7; D possibly corresponds to TRBD2 (6 bases). Germline V gene data show CDR1 as MGHRA and CDR2 as YSYEKL. V was cut by 0 bases and J by 4 bases, with 7 bases left in between. There are 13 residues in the CDR3. CDR3 sequence (DNA): TGCGCCAGCAGCCAAGAACGGGGGTACGAGCAGTACTTC. The encoded protein is CASSQERGYEQYF.

This clone appeared a few times. V is TRBV11-2 and J is TRBJ2-2; D may be TRBD2 (6 bases). The CDR3 is 15 amino acids. The V and J ends lost 8 bases and 0 bases respectively, with 13 bases between them. Germline assignment: CDR1 SGHAT and CDR2 FQNNGV. As DNA, the CDR3 is TGTGCCAGCGGGGCCCTAGCGCCGAACACCGGGGAGCTGTTTTTT. Translating gives CASGALAPNTGELFF.

The chain carries TRBV7-9 and TRBJ1-1, with D unclear. The ends were cut back, 2 bases at V and 10 bases at J, with 14 bases in the middle. This CDR3 contains 13 residues. The germline V gene encodes CDR1 SEHNR and CDR2 FQNEAQ (reference sequence). CDR3 DNA sequence: TGTGCCAGCAGCTTAAAGGGTGGAATTGGAGCTTTCTTT. Translated: CASSLKGGIGAFF.

The chain employs TRBV25-1 and TRBJ2-2; weak D call: TRBD1 (6 bases). Trimming removed 5 bases at V and 4 bases at J, with 14 bases between. Germline CDR1 is MGHDK and CDR2 is SYGVNS. There are 15 residues in the CDR3. The CDR3 coding sequence is TGTGCCAGCAGTTCCTGGACAGATATCACCGGGGAGCTGTTTTTT. This sequence encodes CASSSWTDITGELFF.

This chain joins TRBV7-2 and TRBJ2-7; a weak D match, TRBD2 (6 bases). This CDR3 has 15 residues. Trimming stripped 5 bases from V and 4 bases from J, with 18 bases between. Germline V gene data show CDR1 as SGHTA and CDR2 as FQGNSA. The CDR3 nucleotides read TGTGCCAGCAGCCCTACGGGACTCAGACGTTACGAGCAGTACTTC. This encodes CASSPTGLRRYEQYF.

This chain joins TRBV28 and TRBJ1-5, with unresolved D. Trimming pared 9 bases from V and 4 bases from J, leaving 13 bases between. Germline CDR1 and CDR2: MDHEN and SYDVKM. The CDR3 length is 13 residues. In DNA, the CDR3 is TGTGCCAGTTCGGGCCTCGGGAATCAGCCCCAGCATTTT. Translating it yields CASSGLGNQPQHF.